This T cell receptor beta chain was obtained from a study of Ad26.COV2.S vaccination and SARS-CoV-2 variants. The wider study: Donor participated within the Ad26.COV2.S arm of the COV1001 trial. Intramuscular Ad26.COV2.S at 5x10^10 or 1x10^11 viral particles. Regarding the study as a whole: Recipients of vaccine and of placebo showed similar breadth of their non-spike TCR repertoires. Overall T cell responses may have been underestimated by the analyses of TCR breadth and depth.

On this clone: Antigen unknown.

Method: immunoSEQ multiplex PCR; TCRdb's copy keeps in-frame clones and lacks some. The sample holds approximately 480,000 clones; roughly nine tenths are singletons and the top ten take about 13%. The treatment here: some 20 received Ad26.COV2.S at low or high dose, single or two shots; about 5 received placebo; per-sample allocation not given. Sampling was done on day 63 after the first vaccine or placebo injection. V lost 10 bases, J lost 1 base, and 10 bases lay in between. The CDR3 covers 12 residues. Germline-derived CDR1 and CDR2 are SNHLY and FYNNEI. The TCR originated in a person aged 18-65 years who received the Ad26.COV2.S COVID-19 vaccine or a placebo. The chain uses TRBV2 and TRBJ1-1, with D maybe TRBD1 (5 bases). The source material was peripheral blood, sampled in a trial of Ad26.COV2.S vaccine versus placebo. The CDR3 DNA sequence: TGTGCCAAGGGACGGGAGAACACTGAAGCTTTCTTT. Its translation is CAKGRENTEAFF.